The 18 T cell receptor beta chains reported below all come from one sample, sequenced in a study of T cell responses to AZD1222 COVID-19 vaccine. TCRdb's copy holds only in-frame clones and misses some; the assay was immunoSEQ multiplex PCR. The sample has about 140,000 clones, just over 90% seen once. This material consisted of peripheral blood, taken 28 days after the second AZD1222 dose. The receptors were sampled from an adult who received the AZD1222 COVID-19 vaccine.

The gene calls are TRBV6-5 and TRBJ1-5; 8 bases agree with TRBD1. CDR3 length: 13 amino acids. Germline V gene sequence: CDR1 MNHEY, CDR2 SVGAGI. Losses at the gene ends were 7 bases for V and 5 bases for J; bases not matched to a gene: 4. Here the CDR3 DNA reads TGTGCCAGCACCCGGACAGGGTATCAGCCCCAGCATTTT. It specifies CASTRTGYQPQHF.

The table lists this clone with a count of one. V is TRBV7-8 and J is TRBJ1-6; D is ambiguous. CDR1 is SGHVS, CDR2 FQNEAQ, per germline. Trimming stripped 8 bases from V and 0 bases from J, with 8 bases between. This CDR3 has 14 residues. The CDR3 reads CASQRNSYNSPLHF. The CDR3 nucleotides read TGTGCCAGCCAAAGAAACTCCTATAATTCACCCCTCCACTTT. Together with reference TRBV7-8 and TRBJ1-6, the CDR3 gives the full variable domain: GAGVSQSPRYKVAKRGQDVALRCDPISGHVSLFWYQQALGQGPEFLTYFQNEAQLDKSGLPSDRFFAERPEGSVSTLKIQRTQQEDSAVYLCASQRNSYNSPLHFGNGTRLTVT.

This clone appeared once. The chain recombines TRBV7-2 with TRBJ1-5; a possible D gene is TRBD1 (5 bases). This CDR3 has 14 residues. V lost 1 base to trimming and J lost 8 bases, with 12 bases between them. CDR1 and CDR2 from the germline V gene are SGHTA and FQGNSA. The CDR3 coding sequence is TGTGCCAGCAGCTTAGAGCAGGGTCAGAAGCCCCAGCATTTT. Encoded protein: CASSLEQGQKPQHF.

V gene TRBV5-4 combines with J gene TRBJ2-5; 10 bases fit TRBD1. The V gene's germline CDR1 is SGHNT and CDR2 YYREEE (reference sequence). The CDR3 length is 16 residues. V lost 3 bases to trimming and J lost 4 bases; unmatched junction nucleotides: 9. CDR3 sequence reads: CASSSRQGARGETQYF. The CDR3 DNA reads TGTGCCAGCAGCTCACGACAGGGGGCGCGGGGAGAGACCCAGTACTTC. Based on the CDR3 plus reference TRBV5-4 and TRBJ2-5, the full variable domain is ETGVTQSPTHLIKTRGQQVTLRCSSQSGHNTVSWYQQALGQGPQFIFQYYREEENGRGNFPPRFSGLQFPNYSSELNVNALELDDSALYLCASSSRQGARGETQYFGPGTRLLVL.

The CDR3 bases are TGTGCCAGCAGCTTGGTATCTTATAATTCACCCCTCCACTTT. Encoded protein: CASSLVSYNSPLHF. The chain combines TRBV5-8 with TRBJ1-6; no clear D gene. The CDR3 loop spans 14 amino acids. Trimming stripped 0 bases from V and 4 bases from J, with 5 bases between. Germline CDR1 and CDR2: SGHTS and YDEGEE.

CDR3 protein: CASSRSAGALNTEAFF. Here the CDR3 DNA reads TGTGCCAGCAGCCGGTCAGCTGGGGCACTGAACACTGAAGCTTTCTTT. The chain links TRBV4-2 to TRBJ1-1; TRBD1 is a possible D gene (5 bases). Trimming stripped 4 bases from V and 0 bases from J, with 15 bases between. The CDR3 loop spans 16 amino acids. Per the germline V gene, CDR1 is LGHNA and CDR2 is YNFKEQ.

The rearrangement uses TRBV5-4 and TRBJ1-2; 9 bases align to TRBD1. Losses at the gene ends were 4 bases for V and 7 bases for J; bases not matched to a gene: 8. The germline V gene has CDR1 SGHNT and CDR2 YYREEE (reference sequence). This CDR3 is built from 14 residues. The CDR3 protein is CASSTGQGPLGYTF. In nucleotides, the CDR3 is TGTGCCAGCAGCACAGGACAGGGGCCGCTTGGCTACACCTTC.

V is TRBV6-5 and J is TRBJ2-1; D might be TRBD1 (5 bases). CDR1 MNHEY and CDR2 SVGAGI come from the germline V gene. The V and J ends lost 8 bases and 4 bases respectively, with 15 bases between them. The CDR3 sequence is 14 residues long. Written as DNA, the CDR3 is TGTGCCAGCCTCCCTACGACAGTATACAATGAGCAGTTCTTC. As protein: CASLPTTVYNEQFF.

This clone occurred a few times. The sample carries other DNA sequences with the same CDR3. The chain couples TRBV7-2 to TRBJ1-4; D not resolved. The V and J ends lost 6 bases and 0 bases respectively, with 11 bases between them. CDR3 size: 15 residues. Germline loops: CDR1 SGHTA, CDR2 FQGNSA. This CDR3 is CASSLERATNEKLFF. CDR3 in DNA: TGTGCCAGCAGTCTCGAGAGGGCAACTAATGAAAAACTGTTTTTT.

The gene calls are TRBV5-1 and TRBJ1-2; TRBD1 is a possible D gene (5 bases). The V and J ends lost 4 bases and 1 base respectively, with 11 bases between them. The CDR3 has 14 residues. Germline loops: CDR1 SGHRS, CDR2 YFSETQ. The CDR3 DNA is TGCGCCAGCAGCCCCCGGGACGGTAACTATGGCTACACCTTC. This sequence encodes CASSPRDGNYGYTF.

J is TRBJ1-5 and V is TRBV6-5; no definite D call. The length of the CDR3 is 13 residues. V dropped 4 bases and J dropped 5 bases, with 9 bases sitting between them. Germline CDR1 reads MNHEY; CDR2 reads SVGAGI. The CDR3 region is CASSFRADQPQHF. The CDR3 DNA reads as TGTGCCAGCAGTTTCCGGGCTGATCAGCCCCAGCATTTT.

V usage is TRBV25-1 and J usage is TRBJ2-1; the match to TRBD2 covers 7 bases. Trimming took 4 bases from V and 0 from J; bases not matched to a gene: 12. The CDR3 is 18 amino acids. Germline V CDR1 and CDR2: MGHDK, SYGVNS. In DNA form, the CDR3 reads TGTGCCAGCAGTGCCAGTGGGTCTAGCGGTGACTCCTACAATGAGCAGTTCTTC. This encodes CASSASGSSGDSYNEQFF. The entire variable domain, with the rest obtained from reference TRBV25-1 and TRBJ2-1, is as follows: EADIYQTPRYLVIGTGKKITLECSQTMGHDKMYWYQQDPGMELHLIHYSYGVNSTEKGDLSSESTVSRIRTEHFPLTLESARPSHTSQYLCASSASGSSGDSYNEQFFGPGTRLTVL.

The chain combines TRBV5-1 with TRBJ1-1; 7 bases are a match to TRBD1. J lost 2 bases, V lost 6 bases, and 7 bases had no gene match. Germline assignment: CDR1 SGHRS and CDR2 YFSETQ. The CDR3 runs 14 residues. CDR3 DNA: TGCGCCAGCACCGCAGGGGGAGGTAACACTGAAGCTTTCTTT. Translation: CASTAGGGNTEAFF.

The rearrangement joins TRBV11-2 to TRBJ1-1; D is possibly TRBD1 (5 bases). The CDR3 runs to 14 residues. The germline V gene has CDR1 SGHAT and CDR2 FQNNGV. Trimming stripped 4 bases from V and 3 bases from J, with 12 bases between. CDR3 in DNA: TGTGCCAGCAGCTCCGCGGGGGGTTACACTGAAGCTTTCTTT. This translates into CASSSAGGYTEAFF.

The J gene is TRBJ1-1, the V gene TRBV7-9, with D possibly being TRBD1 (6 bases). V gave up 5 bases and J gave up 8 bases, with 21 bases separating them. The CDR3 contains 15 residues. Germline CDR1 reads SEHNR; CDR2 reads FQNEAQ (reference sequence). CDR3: CASSQARRGGIEAFF. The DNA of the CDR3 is TGTGCCAGCAGCCAAGCGCGCAGGGGAGGTATAGAAGCTTTCTTT.

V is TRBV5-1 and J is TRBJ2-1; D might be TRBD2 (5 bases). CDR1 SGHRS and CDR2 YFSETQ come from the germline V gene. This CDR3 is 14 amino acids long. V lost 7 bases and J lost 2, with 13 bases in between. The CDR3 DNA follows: TGCGCCAGCGAAGAAGCCGGGACCTACAATGAGCAGTTCTTC. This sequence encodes CASEEAGTYNEQFF.

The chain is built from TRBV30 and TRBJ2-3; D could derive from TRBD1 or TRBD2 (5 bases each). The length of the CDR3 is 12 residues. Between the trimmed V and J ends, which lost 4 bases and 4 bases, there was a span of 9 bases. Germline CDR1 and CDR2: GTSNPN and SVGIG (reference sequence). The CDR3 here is CAWTRGADTQYF. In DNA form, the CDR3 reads TGTGCCTGGACCCGGGGCGCAGATACGCAGTATTTT.

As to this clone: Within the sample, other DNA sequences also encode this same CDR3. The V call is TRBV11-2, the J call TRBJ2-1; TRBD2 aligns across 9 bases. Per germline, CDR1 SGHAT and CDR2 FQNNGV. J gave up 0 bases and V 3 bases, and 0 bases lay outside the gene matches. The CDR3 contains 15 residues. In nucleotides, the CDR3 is TGTGCCAGCAGCTTTAGCGGGAGCTCCTACAATGAGCAGTTCTTC. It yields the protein CASSFSGSSYNEQFF.